The clone carrying this TCR beta chain was picked up one time. CDR3 length: 14 residues. The V and J ends lost 7 bases and 6 bases respectively, with 18 bases between them. Germline loops: CDR1 SNHLY, CDR2 FYNNEI. Sequenced by immunoSEQ multiplex PCR; TCRdb stores in-frame clones only, minus some. The profile shows 26,000 or so clones, more than 70% of them singletons. These data come from a study of T cell changes during pregnancy in multiple sclerosis. This chain connects TRBV2 to TRBJ1-1, with a possible D match to TRBD1 (6 bases). The sample here was CD8+ T cells from peripheral blood mononuclear cells, taken in the second trimester of pregnancy. The sequence derives from a female donor with multiple sclerosis, enrolled in a pregnancy study. The CDR3 DNA is TGTGCCAGCACCTGGGACATGGAACGTTCTGAAGCTTTCTTT. Protein product: CASTWDMERSEAFF. Full variable domain (remainder filled in from reference TRBV2 and TRBJ1-1): EPEVTQTPSHQVTQMGQEVILRCVPISNHLYFYWYRQILGQKVEFLVSFYNNEISEKSEIFDDQFSVERPDGSNFTLKIRSTKLEDSAMYFCASTWDMERSEAFFGQGTRLTVV.